A selection of T cell receptor beta chains follows, all from one sample in a study of blood T cell repertoires in COVID-19. The repertoire was sequenced with immunoSEQ multiplex PCR; TCRdb's copy has only in-frame clones and lacks some. The repertoire holds 70,000 to 100,000 clones, with about 88% as singletons. The material sequenced was peripheral blood. The receptors stem from a woman aged 80 or older with acute or convalescent COVID-19. Each CDR3 is given with its conserved first and last residue. A D gene is named only where the DNA matches it firmly. Expanded clones are given a class, and other clones once, few, many or no size at all.

TRBD2	.	TRBV28	TRBJ2-1	TGTGCCAGCAGTTTCCCTACCCTCCGGACTAGCGGGGCTGGCAATGAGCAGTTCTTC	CASSFPTLRTSGAGNEQFF
TRBD1	.	TRBV25-1	TRBJ1-2	TGTGCCAGCAGCTGGACAGGGGGAGACTATGGCTACACCTTC	CASSWTGGDYGYTF
TRBD2	.	TRBV7-2	TRBJ2-7	TGTGCCAGCAGTCGACTAGCGCCGCGTATAGAGCAGTACTTC	CASSRLAPRIEQYF
.	.	TRBV4-3	TRBJ2-3	TGCGCCAGCAGCCTAAACCGACTAGTCACAGATACGCAGTATTTT	CASSLNRLVTDTQYF
.	.	TRBV18	TRBJ1-3	TGTGCCAGCTCACGGAGCGACGCTGGAAACACCATATATTTT	CASSRSDAGNTIYF
.	once	TRBV18	TRBJ1-5	TGTGCCAGCTCACCCTTGGAGGGACAGCCCCAGCATTTT	CASSPLEGQPQHF
.	.	TRBV16	TRBJ2-7	TGTGCCAGCAGCCAGGCACGGTCGAGCGTAGGCGAGCAGTACTTC	CASSQARSSVGEQYF
.	.	TRBV4-3	TRBJ2-3	TGCGCCAGCAGCCAAGATTGGGCGGGGAGCACAGATACGCAGTATTTT	CASSQDWAGSTDTQYF
TRBD1	.	TRBV4-1	TRBJ1-3	TGCGCCAGCAGCCTAAACCCTACAGGGGGCTCTGGAAACACCATATATTTT	CASSLNPTGGSGNTIYF
.	.	TRBV15	TRBJ1-1	TGTGCCACCAGCAGAGCCAGGGGAGCAGCTTTCTTT	CATSRARGAAFF
TRBD1	.	TRBV6-2/TRBV6-3	TRBJ1-4	TGTGCCAGCAGTAGTACCGGACAGGGGGCGCGAAAACTGTTTTTT	CASSSTGQGARKLFF
TRBD1	.	TRBV9	TRBJ2-1	TGTGCCAGCAGCCTTTCGGGTGGACAGGGCCCCTACAATGAGCAGTTCTTC	CASSLSGGQGPYNEQFF
TRBD1	.	TRBV19	TRBJ2-7	TGTGCCAGTAGTATGAGGGCATCCGGGACAGGGGGGCACGAGCAGTACTTC	CASSMRASGTGGHEQYF
TRBD1	.	TRBV11-2	TRBJ2-7	TGTGCCAGCAGCTTAGATCAACAGACAGGGGGCTTAACCTACGAGCAGTACTTC	CASSLDQQTGGLTYEQYF
TRBD1	.	TRBV30	TRBJ2-1	TGTGCCTGGAGTAGACAGGGTAATGAGCAGTTCTTC	CAWSRQGNEQFF
.	.	TRBV7-9	TRBJ2-5	TGTGCCAGCAGCTTAGTACAGGACAGAGAGACCCAGTACTTC	CASSLVQDRETQYF
TRBD1	.	TRBV28	TRBJ1-5	TGTGCCAGCAGTTTCGGGACAGGGCAAAATCAGCCCCAGCATTTT	CASSFGTGQNQPQHF
.	few	TRBV5-6	TRBJ2-7	TGTGCCAGCTTCGGACATTACGAGCAGTACTTC	CASFGHYEQYF
TRBD1	.	TRBV5-5	TRBJ1-4	TGTGCCAGCAGCTTGACTACACAGGGGGTTAATGAAAAACTGTTTTTT	CASSLTTQGVNEKLFF
.	.	TRBV19	TRBJ2-2	TGTGCCAGTTGGCGGGCCAACACCGGGGAGCTGTTTTTT	CASWRANTGELFF
.	.	TRBV29-1	TRBJ1-3	TGCAGCGTTGAAGTTCCCAGGAATGGAAACACCATATATTTT	CSVEVPRNGNTIYF
TRBD1	.	TRBV11-2	TRBJ1-1	TGTGCCAGCAGCTTGACAGGGGGCGTCACTGAAGCTTTCTTT	CASSLTGGVTEAFF
.	.	TRBV6-5	TRBJ1-3	TGTGCCAGCAGTTCCCCGGACTTCTCTGGAAACACCATATATTTT	CASSSPDFSGNTIYF
.	few	TRBV9	TRBJ2-2	TGTGCCAGCAGCGTAGCGGGACTCGTCACCGGGGAGCTGTTTTTT	CASSVAGLVTGELFF
.	.	TRBV28	TRBJ2-3	TGTGCCAGCAGTTTAGAGGAAACAGGGCTTGAGGATACGCAGTATTTT	CASSLEETGLEDTQYF
.	.	TRBV29-1	TRBJ2-3	TGCAGCGAGTCGGTCCTAGCAGATACGCAGTATTTT	CSESVLADTQYF
TRBD2	.	TRBV18	TRBJ2-5	TGTGCCAGCTCACCCCCGGGGGGAGAGACCCAGTACTTC	CASSPPGGETQYF
TRBD2	.	TRBV7-8	TRBJ2-3	TGTGCCAGCAGCCCCGGACTAGCGGGACCTAGCACAGATACGCAGTATTTT	CASSPGLAGPSTDTQYF
TRBD2	.	TRBV7-2	TRBJ2-1	TGTGCCAGCAGCTTAGCGGGACTAGCGGCAGTTAATGAGCAGTTCTTC	CASSLAGLAAVNEQFF
.	.	TRBV28	TRBJ1-5	TGTGCCAGCACCGAAACATGGACGCAGGGTCAGCCCCAGCATTTT	CASTETWTQGQPQHF
.	.	TRBV18	TRBJ2-1	TGTGCCAGCTCACCACCCGGGAGTCCCCCTAATGAGCAGTTCTTC	CASSPPGSPPNEQFF
TRBD1	few	TRBV13	TRBJ2-7	TGTGCCAGCAGCCGGTACAGGGGTAGGGGGACCTACGAGCAGTACTTC	CASSRYRGRGTYEQYF
TRBD2	.	TRBV25-1	TRBJ2-1	TGTGCCAGCAGTGGTGCGGGAGGGCCCCACAATGAGCAGTTCTTC	CASSGAGGPHNEQFF
.	.	TRBV27	TRBJ2-7	TGTGCCAGCAGTTCCTCGGGACTCTACGAGCAGTACTTC	CASSSSGLYEQYF
.	.	TRBV4-3	TRBJ2-6	TGCGCCAGCAGCCAAAAAAACAGGGCCGCTTCTGGGGCCAACGTCCTGACTTTC	CASSQKNRAASGANVLTF
TRBD1	.	TRBV4-3	TRBJ2-5	TGCGCCAGCAGCCAAGGGACAGGGGAAGGAGAGACCCAGTACTTC	CASSQGTGEGETQYF
.	.	TRBV5-1	TRBJ2-7	TGCGCCAGCAGCTTGGAAGGGACTGGAACCTACGAGCAGTACTTC	CASSLEGTGTYEQYF
TRBD2	.	TRBV18	TRBJ2-7	TGTGCCAGCTCACCGGGACTAGCGGGGGGGTTGACCTACGAGCAGTACTTC	CASSPGLAGGLTYEQYF
.	few	TRBV6-2/TRBV6-3	TRBJ1-2	TGTGCCAGCAGTTTCCCCGGGGGCTACACCTTC	CASSFPGGYTF
TRBD2	.	TRBV2	TRBJ2-1	TGTGCCAGCCGAACTCTTACCGGGACTAGCGGGGGATACAATGAGCAGTTCTTC	CASRTLTGTSGGYNEQFF
.	.	TRBV30	TRBJ1-6	TGTGCCTGGAATCGCCTCCGGGACACATCCCGAGACTTCAATTCACCCCTCCACTTT	CAWNRLRDTSRDFNSPLHF
.	.	TRBV5-1	TRBJ2-7	TGCGCCAGCAGCTTGGCAGGATCCTACGAGCAGTACTTC	CASSLAGSYEQYF
.	.	TRBV23-1	TRBJ1-5	TGCGCCAGCAGTCAATCGAGGCCAGCCTCTAGCAATCAGCCCCAGCATTTT	CASSQSRPASSNQPQHF
.	.	TRBV7-9	TRBJ2-7	TGTGCCAGCAGCTTATACGATGAGCGGCAGTACTTC	CASSLYDERQYF
.	once	TRBV30	TRBJ1-1	TGTGCCTGGATCTATCTGAACACTGAAGCTTTCTTT	CAWIYLNTEAFF